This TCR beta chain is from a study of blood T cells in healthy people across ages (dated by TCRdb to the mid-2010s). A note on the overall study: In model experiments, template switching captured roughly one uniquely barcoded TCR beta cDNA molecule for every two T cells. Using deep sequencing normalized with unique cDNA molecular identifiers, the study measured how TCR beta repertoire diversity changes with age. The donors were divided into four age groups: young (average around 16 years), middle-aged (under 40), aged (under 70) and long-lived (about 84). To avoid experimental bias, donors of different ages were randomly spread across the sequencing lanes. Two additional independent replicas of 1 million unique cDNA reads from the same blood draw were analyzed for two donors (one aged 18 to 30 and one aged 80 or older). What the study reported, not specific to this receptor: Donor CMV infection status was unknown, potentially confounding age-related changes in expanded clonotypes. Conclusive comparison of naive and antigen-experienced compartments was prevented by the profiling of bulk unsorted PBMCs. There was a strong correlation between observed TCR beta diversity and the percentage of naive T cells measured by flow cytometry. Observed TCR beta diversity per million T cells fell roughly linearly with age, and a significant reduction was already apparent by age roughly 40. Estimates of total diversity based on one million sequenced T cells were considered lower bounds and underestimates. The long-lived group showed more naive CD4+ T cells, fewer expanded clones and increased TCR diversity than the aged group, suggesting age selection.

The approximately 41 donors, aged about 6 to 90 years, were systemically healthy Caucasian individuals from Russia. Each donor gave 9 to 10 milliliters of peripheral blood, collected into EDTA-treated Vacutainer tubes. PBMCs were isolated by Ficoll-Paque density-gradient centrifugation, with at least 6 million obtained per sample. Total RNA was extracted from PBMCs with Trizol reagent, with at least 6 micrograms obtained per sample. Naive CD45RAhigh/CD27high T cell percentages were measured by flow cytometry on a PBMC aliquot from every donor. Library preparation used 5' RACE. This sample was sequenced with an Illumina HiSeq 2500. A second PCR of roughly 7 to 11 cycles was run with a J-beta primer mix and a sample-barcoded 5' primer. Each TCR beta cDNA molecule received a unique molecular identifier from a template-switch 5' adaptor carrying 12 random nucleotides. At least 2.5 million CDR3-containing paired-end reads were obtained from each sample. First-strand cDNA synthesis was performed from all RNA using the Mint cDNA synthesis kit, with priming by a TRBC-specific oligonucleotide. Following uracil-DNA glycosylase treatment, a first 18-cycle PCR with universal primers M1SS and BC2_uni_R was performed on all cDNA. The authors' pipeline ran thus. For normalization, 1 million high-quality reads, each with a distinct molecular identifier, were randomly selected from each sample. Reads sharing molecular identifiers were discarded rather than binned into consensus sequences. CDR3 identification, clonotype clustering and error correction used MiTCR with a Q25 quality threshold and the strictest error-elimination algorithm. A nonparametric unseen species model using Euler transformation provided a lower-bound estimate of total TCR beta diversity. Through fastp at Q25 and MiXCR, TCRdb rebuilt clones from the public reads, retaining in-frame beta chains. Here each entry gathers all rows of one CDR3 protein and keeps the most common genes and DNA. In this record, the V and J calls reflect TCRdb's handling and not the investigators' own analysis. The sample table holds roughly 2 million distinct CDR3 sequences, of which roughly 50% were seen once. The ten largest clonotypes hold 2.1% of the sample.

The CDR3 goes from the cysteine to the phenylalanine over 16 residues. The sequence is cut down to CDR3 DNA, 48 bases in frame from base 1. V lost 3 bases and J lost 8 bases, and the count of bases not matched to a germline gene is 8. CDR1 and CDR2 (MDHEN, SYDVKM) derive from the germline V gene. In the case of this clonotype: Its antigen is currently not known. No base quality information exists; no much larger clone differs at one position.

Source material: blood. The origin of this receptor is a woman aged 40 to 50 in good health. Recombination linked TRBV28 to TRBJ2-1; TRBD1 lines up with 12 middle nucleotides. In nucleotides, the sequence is TGTGCCAGCAGTTTTAATGCGGGACAGGGGGCAGATGAGCAGTTCTTC. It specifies CASSFNAGQGADEQFF. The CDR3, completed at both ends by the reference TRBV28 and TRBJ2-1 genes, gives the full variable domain DVKVTQSSRYLVKRTGEKVFLECVQDMDHENMFWYRQDPGLGLRLIYFSYDVKMKEKGDIPEGYSVSREKKERFSLILESASTNQTSMYLCASSFNAGQGADEQFFGPGTRLTVL.